This entry describes one T cell receptor beta chain. Its antigen is currently unknown. The data are from a study of CD8+ T cells in alopecia areata. General study findings and limits: Uncertainty remains about how baseline CD8+ expansion links to response, with one nonresponder. The study found tofacitinib significantly decreased scalp clonality and expanded CD8+ clones among the top 100. Elevated clonality characterized lesional scalp relative to normal scalp, particularly in alopecia totalis/universalis.

V lost 4 bases to trimming and J lost 5 bases, with 19 bases between them. The CDR3 has 16 amino acids. CDR1 is MDHEN, CDR2 SYDVKM, per germline. Treatment given: oral pan-JAK inhibitor, 5-10 mg twice daily. CD4+ and CD8+ T cells were sorted from PBMCs stained for CD3, CD4 and CD8. RNA extraction and reverse transcription yielded cDNA as sequencing template. Generated by immunoSEQ multiplex PCR, the TCRdb table keeps only in-frame clones and is missing some. The table lists 150,000 to 250,000 clones, 60% of them singletons. The receptor was isolated from a human donor with alopecia areata. The sequencing here drew on CD4+ T cells sorted from blood, taken at week 4, from a patient treated with tofacitinib. The genes are TRBV28 and TRBJ2-3; D possibly corresponds to TRBD2 (6 bases). CDR3 loop: CASSSLGGERGDTQYF. In DNA form, the CDR3 reads TGTGCCAGCAGTTCCCTGGGCGGGGAGCGTGGAGATACGCAGTATTTT.